This T cell receptor beta chain was identified in a study of T cell responses to AZD1222 COVID-19 vaccine. The study's findings and limits: There were mostly white British donors and more females than males, and clonal diversity was possibly underestimated. There were repertoire samples only from the period after the peak T cell response.

V shed 3 bases and J 5 bases; nucleotides not matched to a gene: 5. The CDR3 consists of 17 residues. Germline lookup yields CDR1 MNHNS and CDR2 SASEGT. Concerning this clone itself: Antigen unknown.

Generated by immunoSEQ multiplex PCR, the TCRdb table keeps only in-frame clones and is missing some. The sample lists under 150,000 clones, around 91% occurring once. Sequenced material: peripheral blood, taken 28 days after the second AZD1222 dose. The chain employs TRBV6-1 and TRBJ2-3; 16 nucleotides align to TRBD2. This sequence was found in an adult who received the AZD1222 COVID-19 vaccine. The chain's CDR3 is CASSEGTSGRAVDTQYF. DNA for the CDR3: TGTGCCAGCAGTGAGGGGACTAGCGGGAGGGCCGTAGATACGCAGTATTTT.